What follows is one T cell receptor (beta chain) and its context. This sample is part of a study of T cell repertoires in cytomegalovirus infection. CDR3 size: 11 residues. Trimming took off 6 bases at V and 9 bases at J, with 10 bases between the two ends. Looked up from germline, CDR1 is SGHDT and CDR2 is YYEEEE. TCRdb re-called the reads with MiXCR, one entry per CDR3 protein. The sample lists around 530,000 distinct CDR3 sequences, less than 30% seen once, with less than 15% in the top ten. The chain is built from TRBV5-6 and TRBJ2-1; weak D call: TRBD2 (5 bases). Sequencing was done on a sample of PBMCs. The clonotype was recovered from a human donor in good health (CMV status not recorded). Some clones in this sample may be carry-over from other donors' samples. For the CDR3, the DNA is TGTGCCAGCAACGGGGTCGGTGAGCAGTTCTTC. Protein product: CASNGVGEQFF.